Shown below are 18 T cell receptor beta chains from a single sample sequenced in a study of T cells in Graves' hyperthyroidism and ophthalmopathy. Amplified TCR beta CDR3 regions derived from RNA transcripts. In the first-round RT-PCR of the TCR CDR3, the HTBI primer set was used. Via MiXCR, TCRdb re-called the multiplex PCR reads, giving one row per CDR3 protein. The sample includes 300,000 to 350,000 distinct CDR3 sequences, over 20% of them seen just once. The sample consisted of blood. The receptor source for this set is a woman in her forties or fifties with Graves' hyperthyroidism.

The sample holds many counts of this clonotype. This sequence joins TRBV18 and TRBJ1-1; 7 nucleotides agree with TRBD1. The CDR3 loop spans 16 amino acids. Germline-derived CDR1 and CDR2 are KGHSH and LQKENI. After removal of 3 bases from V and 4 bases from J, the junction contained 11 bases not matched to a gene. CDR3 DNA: TGTGCCAGCTCACCGCAGGGGGGGAGAATTGGCACTGAAGCTTTCTTT. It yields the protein CASSPQGGRIGTEAFF.

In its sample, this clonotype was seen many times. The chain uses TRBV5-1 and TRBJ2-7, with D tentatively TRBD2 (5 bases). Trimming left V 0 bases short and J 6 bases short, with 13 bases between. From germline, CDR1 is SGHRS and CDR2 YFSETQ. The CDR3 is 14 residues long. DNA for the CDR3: TGCGCCAGCAGCTTGGTAGCTAGCCTCGGCGAGCAGTACTTC. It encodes CASSLVASLGEQYF.

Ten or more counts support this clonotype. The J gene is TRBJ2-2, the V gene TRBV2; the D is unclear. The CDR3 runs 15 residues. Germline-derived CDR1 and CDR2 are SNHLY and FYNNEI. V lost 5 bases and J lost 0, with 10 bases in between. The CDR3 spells CASSIRRPNTGELFF. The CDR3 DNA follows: TGTGCCAGCAGTATCAGGCGTCCGAACACCGGGGAGCTGTTTTTT.

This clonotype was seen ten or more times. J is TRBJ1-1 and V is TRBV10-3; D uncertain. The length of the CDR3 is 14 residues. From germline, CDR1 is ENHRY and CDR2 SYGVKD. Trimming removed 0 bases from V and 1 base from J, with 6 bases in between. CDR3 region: CAISESAGNTEAFF. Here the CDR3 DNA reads TGTGCCATCAGTGAGTCAGCCGGGAACACTGAAGCTTTCTTT.

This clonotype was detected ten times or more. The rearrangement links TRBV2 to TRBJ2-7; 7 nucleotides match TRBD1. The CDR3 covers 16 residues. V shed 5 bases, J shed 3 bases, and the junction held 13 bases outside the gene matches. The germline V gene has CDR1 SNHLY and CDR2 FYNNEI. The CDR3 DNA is TGTGCCAGCAGTTTTACCGACAGGGACCTTAACTACGAGCAGTACTTC. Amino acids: CASSFTDRDLNYEQYF.

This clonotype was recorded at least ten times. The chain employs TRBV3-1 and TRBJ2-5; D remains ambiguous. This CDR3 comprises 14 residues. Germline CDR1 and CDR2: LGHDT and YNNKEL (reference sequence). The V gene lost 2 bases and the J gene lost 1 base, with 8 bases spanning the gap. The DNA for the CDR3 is TGTGCCAGCAGCCAACAAATTCCCCAAGAGACCCAGTACTTC. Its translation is CASSQQIPQETQYF.

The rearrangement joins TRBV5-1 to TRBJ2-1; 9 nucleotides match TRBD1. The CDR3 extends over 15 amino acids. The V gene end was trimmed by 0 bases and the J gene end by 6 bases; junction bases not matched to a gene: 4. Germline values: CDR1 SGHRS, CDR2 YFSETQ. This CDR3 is CASSLGGQGSNEQFF. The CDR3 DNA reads TGCGCCAGCAGCTTGGGAGGACAGGGGAGCAATGAGCAGTTCTTC.

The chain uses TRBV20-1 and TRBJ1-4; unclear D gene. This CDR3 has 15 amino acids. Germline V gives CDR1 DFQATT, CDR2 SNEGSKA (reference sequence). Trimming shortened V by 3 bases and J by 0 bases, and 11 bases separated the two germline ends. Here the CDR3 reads CSASNQGTTNEKLFF. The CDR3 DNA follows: TGCAGTGCTAGCAATCAAGGGACAACTAATGAAAAACTGTTTTTT.

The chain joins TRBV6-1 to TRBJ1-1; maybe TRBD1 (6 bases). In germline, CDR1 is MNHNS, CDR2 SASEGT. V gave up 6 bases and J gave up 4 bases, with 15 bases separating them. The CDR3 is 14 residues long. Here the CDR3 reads CASRRDTEATEAFF. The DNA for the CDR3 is TGTGCCAGCAGAAGGGACACCGAGGCCACTGAAGCTTTCTTT.

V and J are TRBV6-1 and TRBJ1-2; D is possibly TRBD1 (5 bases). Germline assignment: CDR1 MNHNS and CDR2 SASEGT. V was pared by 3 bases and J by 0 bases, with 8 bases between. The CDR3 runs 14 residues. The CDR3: CASSETASNYGYTF. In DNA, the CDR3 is TGTGCCAGCAGTGAGACAGCCTCTAACTATGGCTACACCTTC.

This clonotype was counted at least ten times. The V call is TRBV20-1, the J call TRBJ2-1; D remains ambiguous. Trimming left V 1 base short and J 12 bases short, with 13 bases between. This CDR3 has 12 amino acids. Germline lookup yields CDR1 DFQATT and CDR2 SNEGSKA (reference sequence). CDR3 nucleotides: TGCAGTGCTAGAGCGGAGCCCAGAGGGCAGTTCTTC. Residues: CSARAEPRGQFF.

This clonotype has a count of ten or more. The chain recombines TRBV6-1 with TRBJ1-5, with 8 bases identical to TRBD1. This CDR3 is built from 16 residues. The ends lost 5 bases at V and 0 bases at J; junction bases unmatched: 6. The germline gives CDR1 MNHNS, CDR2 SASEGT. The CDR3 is CASSTQGAHSNQPQHF. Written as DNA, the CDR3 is TGTGCCAGCAGTACCCAGGGGGCCCATAGCAATCAGCCCCAGCATTTT.

CDR3 loop: CASSLGTGSNSPLHF. In DNA, the CDR3 is TGTGCCAGCAGCCTCGGGACAGGAAGTAATTCACCCCTCCACTTT. The chain carries TRBV5-5 and TRBJ1-6, with 8 bases fitting TRBD1. Germline V gene sequence: CDR1 SGHKS, CDR2 YYEKEE (reference sequence). The V gene end was trimmed by 4 bases and the J gene end by 6 bases; junction bases not matched to a gene: 6. The CDR3 covers 15 residues.

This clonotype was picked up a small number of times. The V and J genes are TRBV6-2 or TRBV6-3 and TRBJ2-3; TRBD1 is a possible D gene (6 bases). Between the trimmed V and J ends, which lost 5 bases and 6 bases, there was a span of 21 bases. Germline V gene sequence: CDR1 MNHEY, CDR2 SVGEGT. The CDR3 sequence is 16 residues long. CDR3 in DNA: TGTGCCAGCAGTGGCGACCTAGGGGGTTCGATTGATACGCAGTATTTT. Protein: CASSGDLGGSIDTQYF.

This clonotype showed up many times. In nucleotides, the CDR3 is TGTGCCAGCTCTCCTACAGGGGGAACTGAAGCTTTCTTT. It specifies CASSPTGGTEAFF. The chain recombines TRBV18 with TRBJ1-1; 8 bases align to TRBD1. Trimming cost V 6 bases and J 5 bases; bases outside gene matches: 5. The CDR3 is 13 amino acids. Germline V gene data show CDR1 as KGHSH and CDR2 as LQKENI.

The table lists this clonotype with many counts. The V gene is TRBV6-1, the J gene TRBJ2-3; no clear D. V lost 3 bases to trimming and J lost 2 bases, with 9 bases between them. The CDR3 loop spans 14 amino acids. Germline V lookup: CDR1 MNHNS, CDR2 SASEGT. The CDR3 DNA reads TGTGCCAGCAGTGACTACATGGACACAGATACGCAGTATTTT. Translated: CASSDYMDTDTQYF.

The CDR3 is CASSHFGTPQSETQYF. The DNA for the CDR3 is TGTGCCAGCAGCCACTTTGGCACCCCCCAATCGGAGACCCAGTACTTC. The chain uses TRBV14 and TRBJ2-5; D is unclear. From germline, CDR1 is SGHDN and CDR2 FVKESK. This CDR3 comprises 16 residues. Trimming left V 3 bases short and J 5 bases short, with 19 bases between.

The CDR3 DNA reads TGTGCCAGCAGCTTTTCAGGACAGGGCGGCTCACCCCTCCACTTT. It translates to CASSFSGQGGSPLHF. V gene TRBV11-2 combines with J gene TRBJ1-6; 8 bases map to TRBD1. There are 15 residues in the CDR3. Germline CDR1 reads SGHAT; CDR2 reads FQNNGV. Trimming at V came to 3 bases and at J to 10 bases, leaving 8 bases not matched to a gene.